A selection of T cell receptor beta chains follows, all from one sample in a study of blood T cell repertoires in COVID-19. The assay was immunoSEQ multiplex PCR, and TCRdb's table has in-frame clones only and misses some. The data hold approximately 22,000 clones, with roughly four fifths observed a single time. The sample taken for sequencing was peripheral blood. These receptors were taken from a human donor in a cohort sampled during active or convalescent COVID-19. The conserved cysteine and the conserved F or W are not part of the CDR3 here. Fields, in order: D gene, V gene, clone size, CDR3 protein. D genes are given only for firm matches. Clone size appears in some rows only: once, few, many, or a class for an expanded clone.

D gene: TRBD2; V gene: TRBV3-1/TRBV3-2; clone size: .; CDR3 protein: ASSQVTSGRMGEQF
D gene: .; V gene: TRBV7-6; clone size: .; CDR3 protein: ASNRGRGGELF
D gene: .; V gene: TRBV24-1; clone size: .; CDR3 protein: ATSEMGGENTGELF
D gene: TRBD2; V gene: TRBV11-2; clone size: .; CDR3 protein: ASSDLAGEYNEQF
D gene: TRBD1; V gene: TRBV29-1; clone size: .; CDR3 protein: SVVVRQGAH
D gene: TRBD1; V gene: TRBV7-2; clone size: .; CDR3 protein: ASSFRSPGQGARGAF
D gene: .; V gene: TRBV11-2; clone size: .; CDR3 protein: ASSLEGRGPWLF
D gene: TRBD1; V gene: TRBV4-3; clone size: .; CDR3 protein: ASSQRQGDQPQH
D gene: TRBD1; V gene: TRBV27; clone size: .; CDR3 protein: ASLRTGAGYGYT
D gene: TRBD2; V gene: TRBV30; clone size: many; CDR3 protein: AWQTSGRNEQY
D gene: .; V gene: TRBV6-5; clone size: .; CDR3 protein: ASSPPPGTEAF
D gene: .; V gene: TRBV12-3/TRBV12-4; clone size: .; CDR3 protein: ASRTGFQGTLH
D gene: TRBD1; V gene: TRBV30; clone size: .; CDR3 protein: AWSLGTGYGYT
D gene: TRBD2; V gene: TRBV6-2/TRBV6-3; clone size: .; CDR3 protein: ASSAPGLASGELF
D gene: .; V gene: TRBV18; clone size: .; CDR3 protein: ASSPLRATNEKLF
D gene: TRBD2; V gene: TRBV5-4; clone size: .; CDR3 protein: ASSLRFAGVGDTQY
D gene: .; V gene: TRBV28; clone size: .; CDR3 protein: ASSLSGENQPQH
D gene: TRBD1; V gene: TRBV5-6; clone size: .; CDR3 protein: ASSRDRGYYGYT
D gene: TRBD2; V gene: TRBV28; clone size: .; CDR3 protein: ASSFGRLAGRGETQY
D gene: .; V gene: TRBV9; clone size: few; CDR3 protein: ASSPGGGVNEQF
D gene: .; V gene: TRBV4-1; clone size: .; CDR3 protein: ASQGMNTEAF
D gene: .; V gene: TRBV7-8; clone size: .; CDR3 protein: ASSMGRPRAYNSPLH
D gene: .; V gene: TRBV7-6; clone size: .; CDR3 protein: ASSHPRLNGEQF
D gene: .; V gene: TRBV28; clone size: .; CDR3 protein: ASRQWGVGNQPQH
D gene: TRBD2; V gene: TRBV7-2; clone size: .; CDR3 protein: ASSSPPSGRTETQY
D gene: TRBD1; V gene: TRBV12-5; clone size: .; CDR3 protein: ASGLGTGGSPGELF
D gene: .; V gene: TRBV20-1; clone size: once; CDR3 protein: SASLGVFTDTQY
D gene: .; V gene: TRBV28; clone size: .; CDR3 protein: ASSYLNEQF
D gene: .; V gene: TRBV2; clone size: .; CDR3 protein: ASPTEITDTQY
D gene: TRBD1; V gene: TRBV29-1; clone size: .; CDR3 protein: SVPEGQALMGETQY
D gene: .; V gene: TRBV5-4; clone size: few; CDR3 protein: ASSGNLQVPGELF
D gene: TRBD1; V gene: TRBV27; clone size: .; CDR3 protein: ASTHRTGGNTEAF
D gene: TRBD1; V gene: TRBV30; clone size: .; CDR3 protein: AWNKGQGDTGELF
D gene: TRBD1; V gene: TRBV7-6; clone size: medium-sized; CDR3 protein: ASSSHPGQGNTEAF
D gene: .; V gene: TRBV20-1; clone size: .; CDR3 protein: SASMRLGGFQETQY
D gene: .; V gene: TRBV5-4; clone size: .; CDR3 protein: ASSLVANAEAF